This T cell receptor (beta chain) was captured in a study of T cells in Graves' hyperthyroidism and ophthalmopathy (dated by TCRdb to 2018 to 2020). In terms of the full investigation: Peripheral blood samples were taken at initial diagnosis, before any treatment was given. The paper describes TCR Vbeta CDR3 sequencing of more than 120 peripheral blood samples, made up of approximately 40 ophthalmopathy patients, around 78 hyperthyroidism patients and roughly 17 progressor patients. Whether ophthalmopathy could be predicted prospectively was tested in an independent validation cohort made up of 18 hyperthyroidism patients plus 17 patients who later progressed to ophthalmopathy. In about 6 Graves' hyperthyroidism patients, the study also compared T-cell repertoires from thyroid tissue with T-cell repertoires from blood. To identify TCR V-J signatures that set the groups apart, the researchers used a discovery cohort of approximately 98 patients, made up of around 42 with Graves' ophthalmopathy and 57 with stable Graves' hyperthyroidism. Following sampling, methimazole starting at 30 mg daily was given to hyperthyroidism patients, and high-dose intravenous methylprednisolone was given to ophthalmopathy patients. The 100 discovery patients were randomly split 7:3 into training and test sets. The paper's findings and limits, for the study overall: In validation, the model predicted progression to ophthalmopathy a median of 6.5 months before onset, with 70% to 71% sensitivity and 72.22% specificity. A 13 V-J signature model separated ophthalmopathy from stable hyperthyroidism, with 87.88% sensitivity and roughly 82% specificity in cross-validation and 80%/75% in testing. Sample size was not statistically predetermined, and blinding of investigators to group allocation was not performed. Blood samples also contained most of the expanded thyroid clonotypes (frequency above 0.001), which suggests that blood repertoires may reflect thyroid immune responses.

This clonotype has a count of ten or more. No antigen is known for it. Per-nucleotide qualities are absent, and no much larger clonotype sits a single base away. Hyperthyroidism patients were newly diagnosed, with disease duration under 2 months, and aged 18 to 65 years. Patients with uncontrolled infections, other autoimmune diseases, pregnancy or lactation were excluded. Clinical symptoms, serum thyroxine and TRAb, thyroid ultrasound, and orbital computed tomography formed the basis for the diagnoses. Blood from progressor patients was drawn when they were first diagnosed with hyperthyroidism, before any ophthalmopathy symptoms appeared. PBMCs were separated from under 11 ml of fresh peripheral blood using Ficoll-Paque density gradient centrifugation. Progressor patients were defined as those initially diagnosed with Graves' hyperthyroidism in whom ophthalmopathy developed during follow-up. Total RNA was extracted with Trizol reagent, and quality was checked on an Agilent 2100 Bioanalyzer.

The CDR3 measures 14 amino acids from cysteine to phenylalanine. This entry keeps only the CDR3 DNA: 42 bases, framed from base 1. The germline V gene encodes CDR1 MDHEN and CDR2 SYDVKM. The junction shows trimming of 5 bases on V and 1 base on J, plus 8 bases between the germline ends. Amplification of TCR beta CDR3 regions was carried out from RNA transcripts. The first round of RT-PCR for the TCR CDR3 was performed with the HTBI primer set and the Qiagen OneStep RT-PCR kit. Libraries were constructed in a second round of multiplex PCR, after which size selection and purification were carried out. Paired-end sequencing of the libraries was performed with 100 bp reads on an Illumina HiSeq2000. Per the original workflow: Raw data were processed with SOAPnuke, discarding reads with adapters, uncalled bases, mean Phred below 15, or no exact constant-primer or identifier match. High-quality paired reads were merged with COPE v1.2.5, and unique nucleotide sequences were defined as clonotypes. Clonotypes were aligned to IMGT TRBV, TRBD and TRBJ reference segments using MiTCR v1.1. Analysis was restricted to V-J combinations with a frequency above 0.0001, which covered about 99% of repertoires. A TCS score was defined as the ratio between F50 (clonal expansion) and ExV (chaos), using BLOSUM62-based TCRdist between CDR3 peptides within each V-J. Welch's t-statistics and random forest reduced fewer than 600 V-J features to 10 to 15, which were used in a naive Bayes classifier (R e1071). TCRdb applied fastp at Q25 and MiXCR to the public reads, then kept only in-frame beta chains. A single entry per CDR3 protein holds the most common genes and DNA from its merged rows. The V and J calls follow TCRdb's processing rather than the paper's. Within this sample are under 350,000 distinct CDR3 sequences, with 20% to 30% of them counted one time only. Approximately 30% of the sample rests with the top ten.

The chain is assembled from TRBV28 and TRBJ2-2, with the identity of the D gene unclear. The receptor was derived from a man aged 35 to 55 with Graves' hyperthyroidism that later progressed to Graves' ophthalmopathy. The sample comprised blood. Here the CDR3 is given as CASSILRNTGELFF. The DNA is as follows: TGTGCCAGCAGTATTTTGAGGAACACCGGGGAGCTGTTTTTT. The variable domain in full, with residues beyond the CDR3 obtained from the reference TRBV28 and TRBJ2-2 genes, is DVKVTQSSRYLVKRTGEKVFLECVQDMDHENMFWYRQDPGLGLRLIYFSYDVKMKEKGDIPEGYSVSREKKERFSLILESASTNQTSMYLCASSILRNTGELFFGEGSRLTVL.